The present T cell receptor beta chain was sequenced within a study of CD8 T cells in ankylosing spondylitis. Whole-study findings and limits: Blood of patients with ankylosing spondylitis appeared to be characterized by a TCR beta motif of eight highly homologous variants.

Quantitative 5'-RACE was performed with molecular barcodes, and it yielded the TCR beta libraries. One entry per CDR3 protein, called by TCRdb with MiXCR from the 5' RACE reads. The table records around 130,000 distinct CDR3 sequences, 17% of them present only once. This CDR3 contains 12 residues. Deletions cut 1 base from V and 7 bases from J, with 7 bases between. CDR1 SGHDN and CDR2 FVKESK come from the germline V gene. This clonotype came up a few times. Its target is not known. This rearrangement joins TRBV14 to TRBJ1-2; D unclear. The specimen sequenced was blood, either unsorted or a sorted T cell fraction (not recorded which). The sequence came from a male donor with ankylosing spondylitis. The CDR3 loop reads CASSQAGGGYTF. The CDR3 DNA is TGTGCCAGCAGCCAAGCAGGCGGTGGCTACACCTTC.